Described below is a single TCR beta chain sequence and its context. This clone came up a few times. Its antigen is currently not known. No clone much larger than this one lies a single base away; base qualities are absent. The record originates from a study of blood T cell repertoires in COVID-19 (dated by TCRdb to 2018 to 2020). Broadly, across the study: Collaborator samples came from the United States, Italy and Spain and covered acute and convalescent phases of COVID-19. The prospective study material was composed of cDNA or gDNA derived from T cells, B-cell-depleted T cells, or PBMCs. Deeply sampled blood TCRbeta repertoires from subjects exposed to, actively infected with, or recovered from COVID-19 were included in the dataset. The repertoires were released in a freely available public database meant as a resource for research on the immune response to SARS-CoV-2. Samples were obtained from the ongoing ImmuneRACE study (first 160 participants) and from about 1,300 subjects provided by 6 global collaborators. Nearly every sample came with metadata listing a de-identified subject ID, COVID-19 status, age in years and sex. Where available, HLA class I and class II types were taken from metadata supplied by the sample provider and were not determined by assay-based typing.

TCRbeta CDR3 regions were amplified from genomic DNA using the immunoSEQ Assay, a bias-controlled multiplex PCR. Under the source paper's analysis protocol: The number of nucleated cells in each sample was estimated by amplification of reference gene primers within the assay. To quantify the absolute abundance of each unique TCRbeta CDR3 rearrangement, sequence reads were collapsed and filtered. For each sample, productive Simpson clonality was calculated as the square root of Simpson's diversity index across productive rearrangements. Not all clones reach the TCRdb copy of this immuneACCESS table, which keeps in-frame sequences only. Checked studies attribute under half of the gap to unresolved V genes and leave the rest unexplained. V and J calls and clone size follow that table, whereas D and trimming were derived from the DNA. In all, the sample holds about 180,000 clones, and roughly 80% of those were seen once. The ten largest clones add up to about 7.1% of the sample.

One collaborating source in Seattle enrolled patients while the patients were actively infected and followed the patients over time throughout the course of disease. The collaborating institutions used their own protocols to collect whole blood in K2EDTA tubes. Collaborator samples were shipped for TCRbeta analysis as frozen whole blood, isolated PBMCs, or DNA extracted from either sample type. On the study overall, not on this receptor specifically: Clinical and demographic metadata were provided uncurated, with the amount varying by source and participant.

The sample consisted of peripheral blood. The sequence came from a woman between 65 and 79 years old with COVID-19, enrolled during active disease.

The CDR3 corresponds to CASEGRGRYEQYF. The sequence in DNA is TGTGCCAGCGAGGGCAGGGGAAGGTACGAGCAGTACTTC. This chain is built from TRBV6-5 and TRBJ2-7, and possibly TRBD1, on 6 matching bases. Sequences MNHEY (CDR1) and SVGAGI (CDR2) are obtained from the germline V gene. The CDR3 sequence holds 13 residues, the cysteine and phenylalanine included. This entry keeps only the CDR3 DNA: 39 bases, framed from base 1. A distance of 15 bases separates the germline ends of V and J, which lose 8 bases and 4 bases respectively.